The next 9 T cell receptor beta chains were all read from a single sample in a study of Tregs in tolerant kidney transplant recipients. Recipients received nonmyeloablative bone marrow transplants from related graft donors, with transient mixed chimerism. The table came from immunoSEQ multiplex PCR; TCRdb's copy has only in-frame clones and leaves some out. Its clone listing holds approximately 15,000 clones. Sample: CD8+ T cells from blood (PBMCs), taken 6 months after the transplant. The origin of the receptors is a human patient who received a combined kidney and bone marrow transplant. T cells may partly derive from the graft donor.

To note about this clone: The missing CDR3 end, 3 residues past where the read stops, is filled in from the germline J gene. The chain is built from TRBV19 and TRBJ2-7; D tentatively fits TRBD1 or TRBD2 (5 bases each). CDR1 is LNHDA and CDR2 is SQIVND in the germline V gene (reference sequence). The CDR3 covers 13 residues. V was trimmed by 3 bases and J by 3 bases, leaving 9 bases between them. The covered CDR3 bases are TGTGCCAGTAGTATCGAGGGGTTCTACGAG. Translation gives CASSIEGFYE. The CDR3 in full is CASSIEGFYEQYF.

Concerning this clone itself: The CDR3 extends 3 residues past the end of the read, so its final part is completed from the germline J gene. The chain has TRBV7-7 and TRBJ2-7; D gene uncertain. V was pared by 5 bases and J by 6 bases, with 17 bases between. Looked up from germline, CDR1 is SSHAT and CDR2 is FNYEAQ (reference sequence). The CDR3 is 14 residues long. The sequenced CDR3 bases are TGTGCCAGCAGCCCCTCCCCCTCTACGTTCGAG. Protein sequence: CASSPSPSTFE. The full CDR3 protein is CASSPSPSTFEQYF.

With respect to this clone: The CDR3 end lies 3 residues beyond the end of the read and is filled in from the germline J gene. The chain employs TRBV7-6 and TRBJ2-7; D is possibly TRBD1 (7 bases). Trimming cost V 1 base and J 4 bases, with 11 bases left between them. The germline V gene encodes CDR1 SGHVS and CDR2 FNYEAQ. The CDR3 consists of 14 residues. CDR3 residues: CASSLGAGGYEQYF. CDR3 DNA (partial): TGTGCCAGCAGCTTAGGGGCAGGGGGGTACGAG.

According to its frequency, this clone is medium-sized. The read falls 3 residues short of the CDR3 end, and the missing part is taken from the germline J gene. The chain has TRBV29-1 and TRBJ2-3; D may be TRBD1 or TRBD2 (5 bases each). Per the germline V gene, CDR1 is SQVTM and CDR2 is ANQGSEA. The CDR3 totals 16 residues. Trimming pared 3 bases from V and 3 bases from J, leaving 19 bases between. Partial CDR3 DNA: TGCAGCGTTGAGACCCTACAGGTCGGAGGTACAGATACG. Its translation: CSVETLQVGGTDT. Given in full, the CDR3 is CSVETLQVGGTDTQYF.

For this clone: The read is 3 residues too short to cover the CDR3 end, so that end is filled in from the germline J gene. The rearrangement uses TRBV7-9 and TRBJ2-4; 8 bases map to TRBD2. From germline, CDR1 is SEHNR and CDR2 FQNEAQ (reference sequence). This CDR3 is 14 amino acids long. The CDR3 here is CASSSSGGGLGQYF. CDR3 DNA (partial): TGTGCCAGCAGCTCCTCGGGGGGGGGTTTGGGT. The full variable domain, with the rest looked up from reference TRBV7-9 and TRBJ2-4, is DTGVSQNPRHKITKRGQNVTFRCDPISEHNRLYWYRQTLGQGPEFLTYFQNEAQLEKSRLLSDRFSAERPKGSFSTLEIQRTEQGDSAMYLCASSSSGGGLGQYFGAGTRLSVL.

To note about this clone: The CDR3 extends 3 residues past the end of the read, so its final part is completed from the germline J gene. The chain uses TRBV2 and TRBJ2-2; D possibly corresponds to TRBD1 (5 bases). The germline gives CDR1 SNHLY, CDR2 FYNNEI. Trimming shortened V by 4 bases and J by 4 bases, and 13 bases separated the two germline ends. The CDR3 is 15 residues long. The sequenced part of the CDR3 DNA is TGTGCCAGCAGTGGGACAACTGGAGTCACCGGGGAG. It translates to CASSGTTGVTGE. The complete CDR3 sequence is CASSGTTGVTGELFF.

Partial CDR3 DNA: TGTGCCAGCAGCTTAGCGGACAGTCACCTTTACAATGAG. Amino acids: CASSLADSHLYNE. From start to end, the CDR3 is CASSLADSHLYNEQFF. V usage is TRBV7-2 and J usage is TRBJ2-1, with a weak D call TRBD1 (6 bases). The sequence runs out 3 residues before the end of the CDR3; the remainder is reconstructed from the germline J gene. Trimming removed 0 bases from V and 4 bases from J, with 13 bases in between. The CDR3 is 16 residues long. Per the germline V gene, CDR1 is SGHTA and CDR2 is FQGNSA.

With respect to this clone: Read sequence stops 3 residues before the CDR3 end, and the germline J gene provides the missing end. J is TRBJ2-2 and V is TRBV20-1; D may be TRBD2 (6 bases). Trimming shortened V by 0 bases and J by 5 bases, and 16 bases separated the two germline ends. CDR3 length equals 16 residues. Per germline, CDR1 DFQATT and CDR2 SNEGSKA (reference sequence). This CDR3 reads CSARDQRAGLTGELFF. The DNA read from the CDR3 is TGCAGTGCTAGAGATCAGAGGGCGGGGTTGACCGGGGAG.

For this clone: The sequence runs out 3 residues before the end of the CDR3; the remainder is reconstructed from the germline J gene. The V gene is TRBV27, the J gene TRBJ2-2, with D hard to call. V was clipped by 6 bases and J by 6 bases, with 8 bases between them. The CDR3 is 12 amino acids. The germline CDR1 and CDR2 sequences are MNHEY and SMNVEV (reference sequence). CDR3 DNA, as far as it was read: TGTGCCAGCAGCCCCTTTTCCGGGGAG. Protein sequence: CASSPFSGE. The entire CDR3 protein is CASSPFSGELFF.